Listed below are T cell receptor beta chains from one sample, sequenced in a study of CD8+ T cells in alopecia areata. The method was immunoSEQ multiplex PCR; TCRdb's version includes in-frame clones alone and lacks a portion of them. In the table there are 150,000 or so clones, about three fifths of which are singletons. Material: CD4+ T cells sorted from blood, obtained at approximately week 61, from a patient treated with tofacitinib. These receptors were collected from a human donor with alopecia areata. Each CDR3 is given with its conserved first and last residue. Fields, in order: J gene, D gene, V gene, clone size, CDR3 protein, CDR3 DNA. A D gene is named only where the DNA matches it firmly. Rows may omit the clone size; those that give it use once, few, many or a size class.

>TRBJ2-5|.|TRBV28|.
CASKRGAETQYF
TGTGCCAGCAAGAGGGGTGCGGAGACCCAGTACTTC
>TRBJ2-7|TRBD2|TRBV5-1|few
CASRIAGAYEQYF
TGCGCCAGCCGGATAGCGGGAGCGTACGAGCAGTACTTC
>TRBJ1-1|.|TRBV20-1|.
CSARENTEAFF
TGCAGTGCTAGGGAGAACACTGAAGCTTTCTTT
>TRBJ1-1|.|TRBV6-5|few
CASSEPGMNTEAFF
TGTGCCAGCAGTGAGCCCGGGATGAACACTGAAGCTTTCTTT
>TRBJ2-3|TRBD2|TRBV11-2|.
CASSARLATDTQYF
TGTGCCAGCAGCGCCCGACTAGCGACAGATACGCAGTATTTT
>TRBJ1-1|TRBD1|TRBV12-5|few
CASGRTGQSNTEAFF
TGTGCTAGTGGTCGGACAGGGCAGTCGAACACTGAAGCTTTCTTT
>TRBJ2-2|.|TRBV19|.
CASSPGPNTGELFF
TGTGCCAGTAGCCCGGGACCGAACACCGGGGAGCTGTTTTTT
>TRBJ2-5|TRBD1|TRBV19|once
CASKVQGAQGPETQYF
TGTGCCAGTAAGGTCCAGGGGGCGCAAGGCCCAGAGACCCAGTACTTC
>TRBJ2-6|.|TRBV29-1|.
CSAKQGSGANVLTF
TGCAGCGCCAAGCAGGGCTCTGGGGCCAACGTCCTGACTTTC
>TRBJ2-5|TRBD1|TRBV5-1|.
CASSQGTGGQETQYF
TGCGCCAGCAGCCAGGGGACAGGGGGGCAAGAGACCCAGTACTTC
>TRBJ2-7|TRBD2|TRBV30|.
CAWSVHGGAYEQYF
TGTGCCTGGAGTGTACACGGGGGGGCCTACGAGCAGTACTTC
>TRBJ1-5|.|TRBV6-1|.
CASSESGSPQPQHF
TGTGCCAGCAGTGAATCGGGGTCACCTCAGCCCCAGCATTTT
>TRBJ1-1|.|TRBV25-1|.
CASSDIGLGGYTEAFF
TGTGCCAGCAGTGATATCGGTTTGGGAGGTTACACTGAAGCTTTCTTT
>TRBJ1-6|.|TRBV5-1|.
CASSLEFVTKDSPLHF
TGCGCCAGCAGCTTGGAATTCGTGACAAAGGATTCACCCCTCCACTTT
>TRBJ1-1|.|TRBV6-5|.
CASGTYTEASF
TGTGCCTCCGGGACTTACACTGAAGCTTCCTTT
>TRBJ1-6|.|TRBV10-3|.
CAISDWHSPYNSPLHF
TGTGCCATCAGTGATTGGCACAGTCCCTATAATTCACCCCTCCACTTT
>TRBJ2-5|.|TRBV7-2|.
CASSTGGETQYF
TGTGCCAGCAGCACCGGCGGCGAGACCCAGTACTTC
>TRBJ1-2|.|TRBV14|.
CASSQELDYGYTF
TGTGCCAGCAGCCAAGAATTGGACTATGGCTACACCTTC
>TRBJ2-3|TRBD2|TRBV6-6|once
CASSSPGGSTDTQYF
TGTGCCAGCAGTTCCCCCGGGGGGAGCACAGATACGCAGTATTTT
>TRBJ1-1|.|TRBV6-1|.
CASTPRGKGGQEAFF
TGTGCCAGCACCCCTAGGGGGAAGGGAGGACAAGAAGCTTTCTTT
>TRBJ1-2|.|TRBV4-1|.
CASSQEEGVGYTF
TGCGCCAGCAGCCAAGAAGAGGGGGTAGGCTACACCTTC
>TRBJ2-7|.|TRBV4-1|few
CASSQGGGLNYEQYF
TGCGCCAGCAGCCAAGGAGGGGGACTGAACTACGAGCAGTACTTC
>TRBJ1-1|TRBD1|TRBV7-9|.
CASSLTGLNTEAFF
TGTGCCAGCAGCTTGACAGGGCTGAACACTGAAGCTTTCTTT
>TRBJ2-7|.|TRBV20-1|.
CSAGVTYEQYF
TGCAGTGCAGGAGTGACCTACGAGCAGTACTTC
>TRBJ2-5|.|TRBV7-2|few
CASSLSSGRETQYF
TGTGCCAGCAGCTTAAGTAGCGGACGAGAGACCCAGTACTTC
>TRBJ1-6|TRBD1|TRBV2|.
CATNMGQYNSPLHF
TGTGCCACCAATATGGGACAGTATAATTCACCCCTCCACTTT
>TRBJ2-5|TRBD2|TRBV7-9|.
CASSLPVGGEETQYF
TGTGCCAGCAGCCTACCTGTCGGGGGGGAGGAGACCCAGTACTTC
>TRBJ2-1|.|TRBV5-1|once
CASSPGASNNEQFF
TGCGCCAGCTCCCCGGGGGCAAGTAACAATGAGCAGTTCTTC
>TRBJ2-1|.|TRBV6-5|.
CASSYSMGSGEFF
TGTGCCAGCAGTTACTCGATGGGGTCCGGGGAGTTCTTC
>TRBJ1-1|.|TRBV6-5|.
CASSYSRGGWDTEAFF
TGTGCCAGCAGTTACTCGCGTGGGGGCTGGGACACTGAAGCTTTCTTT
>TRBJ1-2|.|TRBV19|.
CASSMAGGQANYGYTF
TGTGCCAGTAGTATGGCGGGAGGGCAAGCTAACTATGGCTACACCTTC
>TRBJ1-2|.|TRBV29-1|few
CSVEDGYGYTF
TGCAGCGTAGAAGACGGCTATGGCTACACCTTC
>TRBJ1-6|.|TRBV25-1|.
CASIPTSGSPLHF
TGTGCCAGCATACCCACGTCGGGGTCACCCCTCCACTTT
>TRBJ1-2|.|TRBV25-1|few
CASSAQGYGYTF
TGTGCCAGCAGTGCCCAGGGCTATGGCTACACCTTC
>TRBJ2-1|TRBD2|TRBV19|.
CASSIGGTSFTRANEQFF
TGTGCCAGTAGTATAGGGGGGACTAGTTTTACTCGAGCCAATGAGCAGTTCTTC
>TRBJ2-7|TRBD2|TRBV19|.
CASSQAGDNYEQYF
TGTGCCAGTAGTCAAGCGGGGGATAACTACGAGCAGTACTTC
>TRBJ2-5|TRBD1|TRBV30|.
CAWSTGTGVGTQYF
TGTGCCTGGAGTACCGGGACAGGCGTGGGGACCCAGTACTTC
>TRBJ1-5|TRBD1|TRBV30|.
CACRQGVQPQHF
TGTGCCTGCAGACAGGGAGTCCAGCCCCAGCATTTT
>TRBJ1-5|.|TRBV2|.
CASSDKGLSNQPQHF
TGTGCCAGCAGTGATAAGGGGCTTAGCAATCAGCCCCAGCATTTT
>TRBJ2-5|.|TRBV5-1|.
CASSGGRQETQYF
TGCGCCAGCAGCGGGGGGCGTCAAGAGACCCAGTACTTC
>TRBJ1-2|.|TRBV5-1|.
CASSFLAESNYGYTF
TGCGCCAGCAGCTTTTTGGCAGAGTCTAACTATGGCTACACCTTC
>TRBJ2-7|.|TRBV14|.
CASSQSSYEQYF
TGTGCCAGCAGCCAGTCATCCTACGAGCAGTACTTC
>TRBJ1-5|TRBD1|TRBV2|once
CASRGTGDQPQHF
TGTGCCAGCAGGGGGACAGGGGATCAGCCCCAGCATTTT
>TRBJ1-2|.|TRBV20-1|few
CSATGSYGYTF
TGCAGTGCTACTGGCAGCTATGGCTACACCTTC
>TRBJ2-7|.|TRBV7-2|.
CASSSNGYEQYF
TGTGCCAGCAGCTCTAACGGCTACGAGCAGTACTTC
>TRBJ2-2|.|TRBV10-1|few
CASSATPTGELFF
TGCGCCAGCAGTGCAACCCCAACCGGGGAGCTGTTTTTT
>TRBJ1-4|.|TRBV7-9|.
CASSLVSGGTNEKLFF
TGTGCCAGCAGCTTAGTATCGGGGGGAACTAATGAAAAACTGTTTTTT
>TRBJ2-1|TRBD1|TRBV19|.
CASRPGTGGYNEQFF
TGTGCCAGTAGACCCGGGACAGGCGGCTACAATGAGCAGTTCTTC
>TRBJ2-5|.|TRBV7-9|.
CASSFPLFGETQYF
TGTGCCAGCAGCTTTCCCCTATTCGGGGAGACCCAGTACTTC
>TRBJ2-5|.|TRBV4-2|.
CASSPWGETQYF
TGTGCCAGCAGCCCTTGGGGAGAGACCCAGTACTTC
>TRBJ2-7|.|TRBV4-2|.
CASSQDQAGRQEQYF
TGTGCCAGCAGCCAAGATCAGGCGGGACGGCAGGAGCAGTACTTC
>TRBJ2-3|.|TRBV5-1|.
CASTYGAGTVTDTQYF
TGCGCCAGCACCTATGGGGCGGGGACCGTCACAGATACGCAGTATTTT
>TRBJ1-2|TRBD1|TRBV7-9|many
CASSLGPDRGRLVGGYTF
TGTGCCAGCAGCCTAGGCCCGGACAGGGGGCGCTTGGTCGGTGGCTACACCTTC
>TRBJ2-1|TRBD2|TRBV29-1|.
CSGLEPGLAHNEQFF
TGCAGCGGCCTCGAACCGGGACTAGCCCACAATGAGCAGTTCTTC
>TRBJ1-1|.|TRBV5-6|.
CASSLGRDGLAFF
TGTGCCAGCAGCTTGGGGCGGGACGGCCTGGCTTTCTTT
>TRBJ2-5|.|TRBV29-1|.
CSVASGETQYF
TGCAGCGTTGCCTCCGGGGAGACCCAGTACTTC
>TRBJ2-1|.|TRBV20-1|.
CSARGLDEQFF
TGCAGTGCTAGGGGGCTTGATGAGCAGTTCTTC
>TRBJ1-6|.|TRBV7-9|few
CASSSRLGPNSPLHF
TGTGCCAGCAGCTCCCGCCTGGGGCCAAATTCACCCCTCCACTTT
>TRBJ2-3|.|TRBV7-3|.
CASSATSTDTQYF
TGTGCCAGCAGCGCCACTAGCACAGATACGCAGTATTTT